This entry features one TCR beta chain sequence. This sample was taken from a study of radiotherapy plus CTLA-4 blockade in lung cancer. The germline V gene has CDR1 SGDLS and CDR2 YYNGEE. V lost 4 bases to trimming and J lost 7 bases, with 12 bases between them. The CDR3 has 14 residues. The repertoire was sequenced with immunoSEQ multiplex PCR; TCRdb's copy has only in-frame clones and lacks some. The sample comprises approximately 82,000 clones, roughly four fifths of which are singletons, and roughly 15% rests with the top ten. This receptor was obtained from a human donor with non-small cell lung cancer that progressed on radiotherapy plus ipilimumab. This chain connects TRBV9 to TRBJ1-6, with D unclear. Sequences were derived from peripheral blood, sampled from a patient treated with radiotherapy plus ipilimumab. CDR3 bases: TGTGCCAGCAGCCCTCAGAGGAAAAATTCACCCCTCCACTTT. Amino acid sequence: CASSPQRKNSPLHF. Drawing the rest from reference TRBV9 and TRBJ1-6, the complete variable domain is DSGVTQTPKHLITATGQRVTLRCSPRSGDLSVYWYQQSLDQGLQFLIQYYNGEERAKGNILERFSAQQFPDLHSELNLSSLELGDSALYFCASSPQRKNSPLHFGNGTRLTVT.